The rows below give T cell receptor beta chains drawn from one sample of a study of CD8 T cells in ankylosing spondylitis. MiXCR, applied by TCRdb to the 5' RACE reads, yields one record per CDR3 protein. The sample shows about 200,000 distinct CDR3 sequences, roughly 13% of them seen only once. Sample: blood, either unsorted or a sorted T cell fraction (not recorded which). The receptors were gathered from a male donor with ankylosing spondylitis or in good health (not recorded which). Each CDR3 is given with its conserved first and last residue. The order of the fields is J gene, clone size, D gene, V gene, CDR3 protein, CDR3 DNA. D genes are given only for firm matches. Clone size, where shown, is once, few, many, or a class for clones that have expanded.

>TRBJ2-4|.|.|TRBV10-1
CASRVGGRKNIQYF
TGCGCCAGCAGGGTGGGGGGGCGCAAAAACATTCAGTACTTC
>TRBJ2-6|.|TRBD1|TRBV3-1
CASSPRTGTGANVLTF
TGTGCCAGCAGCCCCCGGACAGGGACTGGGGCCAACGTCCTGACTTTC
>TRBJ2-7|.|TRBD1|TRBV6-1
CASSPVGGTGAYEQYF
TGTGCCAGCAGTCCCGTCGGGGGGACAGGGGCCTACGAGCAGTACTTC
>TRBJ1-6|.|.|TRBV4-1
CASSQDTGNSPLHF
TGCGCCAGCAGCCAAGATACGGGTAATTCACCCCTCCACTTT
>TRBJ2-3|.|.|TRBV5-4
CASSSDSASTDTQYF
TGTGCCAGCAGCTCCGACTCGGCTAGCACAGATACGCAGTATTTT
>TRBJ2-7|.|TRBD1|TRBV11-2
CASSLVKGTALYEQYF
TGTGCCAGCAGCTTAGTGAAAGGGACAGCTTTATACGAGCAGTACTTC
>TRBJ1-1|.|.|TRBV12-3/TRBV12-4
CASTANTEAFF
TGTGCCAGCACAGCGAACACTGAAGCTTTCTTT
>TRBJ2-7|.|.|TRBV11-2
CASSLERGQPSYEQYF
TGTGCCAGCAGCTTAGAGCGGGGCCAACCATCCTACGAGCAGTACTTC
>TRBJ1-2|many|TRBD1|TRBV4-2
CASSQGSIPTGRSYGYTF
TGTGCCAGCAGCCAAGGGTCCATCCCGACAGGGAGAAGTTATGGCTACACCTTC
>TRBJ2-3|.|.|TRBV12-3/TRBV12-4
CASSHSGLSTDTQYF
TGTGCCAGCAGTCATAGCGGCCTAAGCACAGATACGCAGTATTTT
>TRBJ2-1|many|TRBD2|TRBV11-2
CASSLSSGRNEQFF
TGTGCCAGCAGCCTATCTAGCGGGAGAAATGAGCAGTTCTTC
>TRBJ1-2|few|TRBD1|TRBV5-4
CASSQNKGARGYTF
TGTGCCAGCAGCCAAAACAAGGGGGCGCGTGGCTACACCTTC
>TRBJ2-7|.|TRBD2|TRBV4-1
CASSQTPSGYYEQYF
TGCGCCAGCAGCCAAACGCCTAGCGGCTACTACGAGCAGTACTTC
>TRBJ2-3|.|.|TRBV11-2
CATSPRGPWTDTQYF
TGTGCCACTTCTCCTCGGGGGCCTTGGACAGATACGCAGTATTTT
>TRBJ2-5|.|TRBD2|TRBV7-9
CASSPPASRERETQYF
TGTGCCAGCAGCCCCCCGGCGTCGCGGGAGAGGGAGACCCAGTACTTC
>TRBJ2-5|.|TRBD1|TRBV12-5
CASGWTGANQETQYF
TGTGCTAGTGGGTGGACAGGGGCGAATCAAGAGACCCAGTACTTC
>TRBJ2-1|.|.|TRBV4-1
CASSRVFGGSYNEQFF
TGCGCCAGCAGCCGGGTGTTCGGGGGCTCCTACAATGAGCAGTTCTTC
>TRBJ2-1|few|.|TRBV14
CASSQVYGASYNEQFF
TGTGCCAGCAGCCAAGTCTACGGGGCCTCCTACAATGAGCAGTTCTTC
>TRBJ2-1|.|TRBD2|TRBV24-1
CATSDSSGAYNEQFF
TGTGCCACCAGTGACTCTAGCGGGGCCTACAATGAGCAGTTCTTC
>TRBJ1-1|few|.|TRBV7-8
CASIPTLHTEAFF
TGTGCCAGCATCCCGACACTACACACTGAAGCTTTCTTT
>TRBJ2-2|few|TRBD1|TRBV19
CASSIPGGRTGELFF
TGTGCCAGTAGTATCCCAGGGGGCCGAACCGGGGAGCTGTTTTTT
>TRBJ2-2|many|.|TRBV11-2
CASSLGKVAGELFF
TGTGCCAGCAGCTTAGGGAAGGTTGCCGGGGAGCTGTTTTTT
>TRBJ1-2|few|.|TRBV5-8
CASSIQGGYGYTF
TGTGCCAGCAGCATACAGGGAGGCTATGGCTACACCTTC
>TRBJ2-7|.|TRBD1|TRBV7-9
CASSVDRGGEQYF
TGTGCCAGCAGCGTGGACAGGGGAGGGGAGCAGTACTTC
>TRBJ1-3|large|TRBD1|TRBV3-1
CASSNRDRVDTIYF
TGTGCCAGCAGCAACCGGGACAGGGTAGACACCATATATTTT
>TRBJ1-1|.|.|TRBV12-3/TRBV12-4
CASSYDSTAKAFF
TGTGCCAGCAGTTACGACAGCACCGCTAAAGCTTTCTTT
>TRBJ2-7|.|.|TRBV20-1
CSARRVDEQYF
TGCAGTGCTAGGAGGGTTGACGAGCAGTACTTC
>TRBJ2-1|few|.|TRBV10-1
CASSYLRASSYNEQFF
TGCGCCAGCAGCTACCTCAGGGCGAGCTCCTACAATGAGCAGTTCTTC
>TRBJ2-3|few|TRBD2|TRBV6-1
CASSRTSSTDTQYF
TGTGCCAGCAGTAGGACTAGCAGCACAGATACGCAGTATTTT
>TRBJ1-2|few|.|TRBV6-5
CASSYSGVGGGGYTF
TGTGCCAGCAGTTACTCAGGTGTCGGGGGCGGTGGCTACACCTTC
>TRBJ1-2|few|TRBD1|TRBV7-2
CASSWDRGGGYTF
TGTGCCAGCAGCTGGGACAGGGGGGGGGGCTACACCTTC
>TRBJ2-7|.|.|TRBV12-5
CASGLGHPYEQYF
TGTGCTAGTGGTTTGGGACACCCCTACGAGCAGTACTTC
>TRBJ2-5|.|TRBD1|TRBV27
CASSLGTGDIQETQYF
TGTGCCAGCAGTTTGGGGACAGGGGACATACAAGAGACCCAGTACTTC
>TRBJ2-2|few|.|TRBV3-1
CASSFGGLAGELFF
TGTGCCAGCAGCTTCGGAGGGCTTGCCGGGGAGCTGTTTTTT
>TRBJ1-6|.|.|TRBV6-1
CASIPEGDNFHF
TGTGCCAGCATACCAGAAGGGGACAACTTCCACTTT
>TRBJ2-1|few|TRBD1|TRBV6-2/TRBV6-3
CAIADRTYNEQFF
TGTGCCATCGCGGACAGGACTTACAATGAGCAGTTCTTC
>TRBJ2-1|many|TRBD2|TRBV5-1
CASSFTIAGGLGSSYNEQFF
TGCGCCAGCAGCTTTACAATAGCGGGGGGCTTAGGGAGCTCCTACAATGAGCAGTTCTTC
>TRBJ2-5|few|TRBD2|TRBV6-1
CASSEAASGRETQYF
TGTGCCAGCAGTGAAGCCGCTAGCGGGAGGGAGACCCAGTACTTC
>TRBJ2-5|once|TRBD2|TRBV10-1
CASSESIAGVEETQYF
TGCGCCAGCAGTGAGTCGATAGCGGGGGTCGAAGAGACCCAGTACTTC
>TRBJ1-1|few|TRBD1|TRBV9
CASSDRTGETEAFF
TGTGCCAGCAGCGACAGGACAGGGGAAACTGAAGCTTTCTTT
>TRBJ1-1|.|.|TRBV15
CATGSGGTEAFF
TGTGCCACCGGTTCGGGAGGGACTGAAGCTTTCTTT
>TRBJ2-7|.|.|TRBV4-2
CASSQGEGVPLEQYF
TGTGCCAGCAGCCAAGGGGAGGGGGTCCCTCTGGAGCAGTACTTC
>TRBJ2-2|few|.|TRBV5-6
CASSLWAMNTGELFF
TGTGCCAGCAGCTTGTGGGCTATGAACACCGGGGAGCTGTTTTTT
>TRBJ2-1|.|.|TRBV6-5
CASSYRVQGIANNEQFF
TGTGCCAGCAGTTACCGAGTCCAGGGTATAGCCAACAATGAGCAGTTCTTC
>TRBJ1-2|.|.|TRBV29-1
CSVDSGYGYTF
TGCAGCGTGGACAGCGGCTATGGCTACACCTTC
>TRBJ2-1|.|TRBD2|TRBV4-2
CASSQDEASGSSDEQFF
TGTGCCAGCAGCCAAGATGAGGCTAGCGGGAGTTCGGATGAGCAGTTCTTC
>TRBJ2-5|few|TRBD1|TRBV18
CASSPWTGQETQYF
TGTGCCAGCTCACCTTGGACAGGCCAAGAGACCCAGTACTTC
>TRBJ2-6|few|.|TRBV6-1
CASSGIDTTSNVLTF
TGTGCCAGCAGTGGAATAGACACAACTAGCAACGTCCTGACTTTC
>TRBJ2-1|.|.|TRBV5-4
CASSFPPSYNEQFF
TGTGCCAGCAGCTTCCCCCCGTCCTACAATGAGCAGTTCTTC
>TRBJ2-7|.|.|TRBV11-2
CASSLVGAESYEQYF
TGTGCCAGCAGCTTAGTGGGAGCGGAGTCCTACGAGCAGTACTTC
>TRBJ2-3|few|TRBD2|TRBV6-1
CASSPAGLANPSTDTQYF
TGTGCCAGCAGCCCCGCGGGACTAGCTAACCCTAGCACAGATACGCAGTATTTT
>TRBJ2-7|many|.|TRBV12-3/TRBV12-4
CASSYGSGGYEQYF
TGTGCCAGCAGTTACGGATCGGGTGGGTACGAGCAGTACTTC
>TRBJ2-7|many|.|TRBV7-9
CASSSRTDSSSYEQYF
TGTGCCAGCAGCTCCAGGACAGACTCTAGCTCCTACGAGCAGTACTTC
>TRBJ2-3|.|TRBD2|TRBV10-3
CAISLAGSTDTQYF
TGTGCCATCAGCCTAGCGGGGAGCACAGATACGCAGTATTTT
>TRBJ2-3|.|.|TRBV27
CASSSGVAGDTQYF
TGTGCCAGCAGTTCCGGGGTAGCCGGGGATACGCAGTATTTT
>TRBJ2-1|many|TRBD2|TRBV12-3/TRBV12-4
CASSLLAGVFSYNEQFF
TGTGCCAGCAGCCTACTAGCGGGGGTTTTCTCCTACAATGAGCAGTTCTTC
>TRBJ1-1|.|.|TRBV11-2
CASSSHRGATEAFF
TGTGCCAGCAGCTCCCACCGGGGTGCCACTGAAGCTTTCTTT
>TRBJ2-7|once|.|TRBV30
CAWSILGDPYEQYF
TGTGCCTGGAGTATCTTAGGGGACCCCTACGAGCAGTACTTC
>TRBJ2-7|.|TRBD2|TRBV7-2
CASSAGLAGSKQYF
TGTGCCAGCAGCGCGGGACTAGCGGGATCGAAGCAGTACTTC